This T cell receptor (beta chain) was recorded in a study of T cell responses to AZD1222 COVID-19 vaccine. About this clone: What it binds is unknown.

Generated by immunoSEQ multiplex PCR, the TCRdb table keeps only in-frame clones and is missing some. The sample yields 80,000 to 100,000 clones, 86% seen once. Study-wide findings and caveats: Repertoires were obtained solely post-peak T cell response. Targeting of unmutated variant regions was reportedly seen in nearly half of spike-specific TCRs.

There are 15 residues in the CDR3. Germline V gene data show CDR1 as LNHDA and CDR2 as SQIVND (reference sequence). Trimming took off 6 bases at V and 5 bases at J, with 19 bases between the two ends. Pooling covered second doses at about 4 or about 12 weeks. The chain recombines TRBV19 with TRBJ2-5, with D perhaps matching TRBD2 (7 bases). The sample consisted of peripheral blood, taken 28 days after the second AZD1222 dose. The source is an adult who received the AZD1222 COVID-19 vaccine. The CDR3 region is CASSPRGGVRETQYF. In DNA form, the CDR3 reads TGTGCCAGTAGCCCCAGGGGAGGGGTGAGGGAGACCCAGTACTTC. The full variable domain, rest sourced from reference TRBV19 and TRBJ2-5, is DGGITQSPKYLFRKEGQNVTLSCEQNLNHDAMYWYRQDPGQGLRLIYYSQIVNDFQKGDIAEGYSVSREKKESFPLTVTSAQKNPTAFYLCASSPRGGVRETQYFGPGTRLLVL.